A selection of T cell receptor beta chains follows, all from one sample in a study of CD8 T cells in Susac syndrome. TCRdb reprocessed the immunoSEQ multiplex PCR reads with MiXCR, giving one entry per CDR3 protein. The table records 200,000 to 300,000 distinct CDR3 sequences, roughly 95% of them present only once. The source material was CD4+ T cells from PBMCs. Receptors originate from a human donor with multiple sclerosis. CDR3s include the opening cysteine and the closing phenylalanine or tryptophan. A D gene is named only where the DNA matches it firmly. The size field is filled for only some rows; it gives once, few, many or a size class.

J gene | V gene | clone size | D gene | CDR3 DNA | CDR3 protein
TRBJ1-1 | TRBV19 | . | TRBD1 | TGTGCCAGTAGTAGAGGGACAGGGATGTACACTGAAGCTTTCTTT | CASSRGTGMYTEAFF
TRBJ1-2 | TRBV3-1 | . | . | TGTGCCAGCAGCCCCCCTCAATCCGGGGGAGGGGGCTATGGCTACACCTTC | CASSPPQSGGGGYGYTF
TRBJ2-6 | TRBV9 | . | . | TGTGCCAGCAGCTCCATTGGTGGAGCCCCCACTGGGGCCAACGTCCTGACTTTC | CASSSIGGAPTGANVLTF
TRBJ1-5 | TRBV7-9 | . | TRBD1 | TGTGCCAGCAGCTTGAAGGGGGCGACTCAGCCCCAGCATTTT | CASSLKGATQPQHF
TRBJ1-2 | TRBV27 | few | . | TGTGCCAGCAGTTCTGGTAGTGGCTACACCTTC | CASSSGSGYTF
TRBJ2-1 | TRBV30 | . | . | TGTGCCTGGAGCTTCGGCGGGTCGTCCTCCTACAATGAGCAGTTCTTC | CAWSFGGSSSYNEQFF
TRBJ2-7 | TRBV3-1 | . | TRBD1 | TGTGCCAGCAGCCGGACAGGGGGTGTCTACGAGCAGTACTTC | CASSRTGGVYEQYF
TRBJ1-4 | TRBV3-1 | . | . | TGTGCCAGCTCCCCGACAGCAACTAATGAAAAACTGTTTTTT | CASSPTATNEKLFF
TRBJ2-3 | TRBV5-1 | . | . | TGCGCCAGCAGCTTGGACTCGTCCCGTGCCACAGATACGCAGTATTTT | CASSLDSSRATDTQYF
TRBJ2-1 | TRBV20-1 | . | TRBD2 | TGCAGTTATGAGCGGGAGGGAAACAATGAGCAGTTCTTC | CSYEREGNNEQFF
TRBJ2-1 | TRBV4-1 | . | . | TGCGCCAGCAGCCAAGATATGGGGTTTGGGGGCCCGGATGAGCAGTTCTTC | CASSQDMGFGGPDEQFF
TRBJ1-1 | TRBV18 | . | . | TGTGCCAGCTCACCACAGGGGGAAGGGAAAGCTTTCTTT | CASSPQGEGKAFF
TRBJ1-1 | TRBV29-1 | . | . | TGCAGCGTAGGGGACTCCCGCGGAGGGAACACTGAAGCTTTCTTT | CSVGDSRGGNTEAFF
TRBJ2-5 | TRBV6-5 | . | . | TGTGCCAGCAAGGTTCCGGGGCCGGGGGAGACCCAGTACTTC | CASKVPGPGETQYF
TRBJ2-5 | TRBV2 | once | . | TGTGCCAGCAGTGAAAGGATTGGTAGACGAAAAGAGACCCAGTACTTC | CASSERIGRRKETQYF
TRBJ1-1 | TRBV6-5 | . | . | TGTGCCAGCAGTTACTCCCGTGGCACTGAAGCTTTCTTT | CASSYSRGTEAFF
TRBJ2-1 | TRBV5-1 | . | TRBD2 | TGCGCCAGCAGCTCCGGGACTAGCATGAATGAGCAGTTCTTC | CASSSGTSMNEQFF
TRBJ1-4 | TRBV9 | . | . | TGTGCCAGCAGCGAGAGAATCGGGGGTAATGAAAAACTGTTTTTT | CASSERIGGNEKLFF
TRBJ2-5 | TRBV10-3 | . | . | TGTGCCATCAGTGAGTCGATCAGGGAACTAGAGACCCAGTACTTC | CAISESIRELETQYF
TRBJ1-5 | TRBV5-6 | . | TRBD1 | TGTGCCAGCAGCCTTCGGGACAGGGGAACTCAGCCCCAGCATTTT | CASSLRDRGTQPQHF
TRBJ2-2 | TRBV4-2 | . | TRBD2 | TGTGCCAGCAGCCAAGAGAGGACTAGCGCGGCTCGAGGGGGTCGCACCGGGGAGCTGTTTTTT | CASSQERTSAARGGRTGELFF
TRBJ2-7 | TRBV28 | . | TRBD2 | TGTGCCAGCAGTTCACCGGGACTAGCGTTTGAGCAGTACTTC | CASSSPGLAFEQYF